The T cell receptor beta chain described here comes from a study of T cell changes during pregnancy in multiple sclerosis. TCRdb keeps only in-frame clones here, not all; method: immunoSEQ multiplex PCR. This repertoire shows 45,000 to 55,000 clones, around 90% found once; its top ten account for roughly 1.2%. Germline V CDR1 and CDR2: GTSNPN, SVGIG (reference sequence). There are 16 residues in the CDR3. V was pared by 4 bases and J by 3 bases, with 12 bases of the junction left unmatched. The chain uses TRBV30 and TRBJ1-2; 9 nucleotides match TRBD1. This TCR derives from a female donor with multiple sclerosis, enrolled in a pregnancy study. The starting material was CD4+ T cells from peripheral blood mononuclear cells, obtained in the second trimester of pregnancy. DNA for the CDR3: TGTGCCTGGATTTCGGGGGGACAGGGACGGCACTATGGCTACACCTTC. Amino acid sequence: CAWISGGQGRHYGYTF.